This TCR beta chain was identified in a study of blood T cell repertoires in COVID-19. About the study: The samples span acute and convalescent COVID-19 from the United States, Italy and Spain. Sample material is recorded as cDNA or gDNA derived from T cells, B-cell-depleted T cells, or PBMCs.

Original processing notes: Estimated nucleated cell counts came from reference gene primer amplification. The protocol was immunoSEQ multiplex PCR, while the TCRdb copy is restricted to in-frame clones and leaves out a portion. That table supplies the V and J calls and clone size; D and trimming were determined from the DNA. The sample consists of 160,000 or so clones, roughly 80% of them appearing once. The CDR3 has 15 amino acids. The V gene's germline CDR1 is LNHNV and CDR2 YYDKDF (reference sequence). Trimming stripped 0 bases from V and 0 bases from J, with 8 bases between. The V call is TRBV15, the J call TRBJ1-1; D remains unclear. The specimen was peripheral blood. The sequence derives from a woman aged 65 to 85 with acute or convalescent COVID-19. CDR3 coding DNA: TGTGCCACCAGCAGAGATCCCAATTTGAACACTGAAGCTTTCTTT. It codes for CATSRDPNLNTEAFF.